This is a list of T cell receptor beta chains from one sample in a study of graft-versus-host responses after intestinal transplantation. Which antigens these TCRs recognize remains unknown. Assay used: immunoSEQ multiplex PCR; TCRdb lists only in-frame clones, some missing. The sample yields roughly 120,000 clones, 95% seen once. The source was unstimulated CD8+ T cells sorted from spleen or lymph node cells, collected before intestinal transplant. The source of these receptors is a human donor who received an intestinal transplant. Both conserved end residues are part of each CDR3. The order of the fields is CDR3 protein, CDR3 DNA, clone size, J gene, V gene, D gene. D genes are given only for firm matches. Rows give clone size only sometimes, using once, few, many, or a class for an expanded clone.

CASSSTGQGGSPLHF	TGTGCCAGCAGCTCCACGGGACAGGGGGGATCACCCCTCCACTTT	NA	TRBJ1-6	TRBV5-4	TRBD1
CASSLDSRGNQPQHF	TGCGCCAGCAGCTTGGACTCCCGGGGCAATCAGCCCCAGCATTTT	NA	TRBJ1-5	TRBV5-1	NA
CASSLGSPGYNEQFF	TGTGCCAGCAGCTTAGGGTCCCCCGGCTACAATGAGCAGTTCTTC	NA	TRBJ2-1	TRBV7-9	NA
CASSIDRAGVYNEQFF	TGTGCCAGTAGTATAGATAGGGCGGGGGTGTACAATGAGCAGTTCTTC	NA	TRBJ2-1	TRBV19	TRBD2
CASSILQGGTEAFF	TGTGCCAGTAGTATCCTCCAGGGAGGGACTGAAGCTTTCTTT	NA	TRBJ1-1	TRBV19	NA
CASSVETGGSVGYTF	TGTGCCAGCAGCGTGGAGACAGGGGGCTCTGTTGGCTACACCTTC	NA	TRBJ1-2	TRBV5-6	TRBD1
CASSSAGTEAFF	TGTGCCAGCAGTTCCGCCGGGACAGAAGCTTTCTTT	NA	TRBJ1-1	TRBV6-5	NA
CASSYDISNEQYF	TGTGCCAGCAGTTACGACATTTCCAACGAGCAGTACTTC	NA	TRBJ2-7	TRBV27	NA
CASSESIWGTWSYNEQFF	TGTGCCAGCAGTGAGTCTATATGGGGGACTTGGAGCTACAATGAGCAGTTCTTC	NA	TRBJ2-1	TRBV6-1	NA
CASSGSTGLRGTYGYTF	TGTGCCAGCAGTGGTTCGACAGGGCTCCGGGGAACCTATGGCTACACCTTC	NA	TRBJ1-2	TRBV28	TRBD1
CAISESGGLTGTQYF	TGTGCCATCAGTGAGTCGGGAGGACTTACGGGCACCCAGTACTTC	NA	TRBJ2-5	TRBV10-3	NA
CASSQDRWSSYEQYF	TGCGCCAGCAGCCAAGACAGGTGGAGCTCCTACGAGCAGTACTTC	once	TRBJ2-7	TRBV4-3	NA
CSVPTSGSWNNEQFF	TGCAGCGTTCCCACTAGCGGGAGTTGGAACAATGAGCAGTTCTTC	NA	TRBJ2-1	TRBV29-1	TRBD2
CASSGGGSSYEQYF	TGTGCCAGCAGCGGGGGAGGGAGCTCCTACGAGCAGTACTTC	NA	TRBJ2-7	TRBV9	TRBD2
CATGELGTEAFF	TGTGCTACTGGAGAATTGGGGACTGAAGCTTTCTTT	NA	TRBJ1-1	TRBV15	NA
CASSPTSGNHEQYF	TGCGCCAGCAGCCCTACTAGCGGGAACCACGAGCAGTACTTC	NA	TRBJ2-7	TRBV4-1	TRBD2
CASRQHGTENSPLHF	TGTGCCAGCAGACAACACGGGACGGAGAATTCACCCCTCCACTTT	NA	TRBJ1-6	TRBV6-5	NA
CASSPRSGAAKNIQYF	TGTGCCAGCAGCCCCAGGTCAGGAGCGGCCAAAAACATTCAGTACTTC	NA	TRBJ2-4	TRBV11-2	NA
CAWSTSYEQYF	TGTGCCTGGAGTACCTCCTACGAGCAGTACTTC	few	TRBJ2-7	TRBV30	NA
CASRDRGRDEEKLFF	TGTGCCAGCAGGGACAGGGGGCGCGATGAAGAAAAACTGTTTTTT	NA	TRBJ1-4	TRBV2	TRBD1
CASSSAWGLSYEQYF	TGCGCCAGCAGTTCAGCTTGGGGGCTTTCCTACGAGCAGTACTTC	NA	TRBJ2-7	TRBV5-1	NA
CASSLNPQYF	TGTGCCAGCAGTTTAAATCCGCAGTACTTC	NA	TRBJ2-7	TRBV27	NA